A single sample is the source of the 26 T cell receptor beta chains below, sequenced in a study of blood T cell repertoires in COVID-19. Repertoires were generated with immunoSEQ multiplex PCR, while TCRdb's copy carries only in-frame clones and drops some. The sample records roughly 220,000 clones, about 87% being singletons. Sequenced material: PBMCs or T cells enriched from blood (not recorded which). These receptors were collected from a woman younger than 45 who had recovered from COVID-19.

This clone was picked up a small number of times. The CDR3 protein is CSVDRGREGYTF. The CDR3 DNA reads TGCAGCGTTGACAGGGGGAGAGAGGGCTACACCTTC. The V gene is TRBV29-1, the J gene TRBJ1-2; 7 nucleotides match TRBD1. CDR3 length equals 12 residues. V lost 3 bases to trimming and J lost 8 bases; unmatched junction nucleotides: 6. Germline assignment: CDR1 SQVTM and CDR2 ANQGSEA.

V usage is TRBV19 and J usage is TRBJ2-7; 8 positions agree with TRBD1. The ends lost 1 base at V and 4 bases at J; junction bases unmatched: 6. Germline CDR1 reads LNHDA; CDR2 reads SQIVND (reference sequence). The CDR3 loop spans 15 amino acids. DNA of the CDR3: TGTGCCAGTAGTATAGTCGCGGACAGGGCTTACGAGCAGTACTTC. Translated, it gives CASSIVADRAYEQYF.

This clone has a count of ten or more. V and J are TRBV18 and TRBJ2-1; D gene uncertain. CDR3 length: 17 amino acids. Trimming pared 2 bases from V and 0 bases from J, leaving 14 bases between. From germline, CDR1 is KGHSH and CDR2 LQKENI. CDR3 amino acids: CASSPKALPYSYNEQFF. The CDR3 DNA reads TGTGCCAGCTCACCAAAAGCGTTGCCTTACTCCTACAATGAGCAGTTCTTC.

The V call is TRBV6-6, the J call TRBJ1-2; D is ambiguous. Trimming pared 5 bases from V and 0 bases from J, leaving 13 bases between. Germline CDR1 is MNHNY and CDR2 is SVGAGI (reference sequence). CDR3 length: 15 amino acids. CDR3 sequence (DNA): TGTGCCAGCAGTATACGGGAGCTAGCTAACTATGGCTACACCTTC. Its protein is CASSIRELANYGYTF.

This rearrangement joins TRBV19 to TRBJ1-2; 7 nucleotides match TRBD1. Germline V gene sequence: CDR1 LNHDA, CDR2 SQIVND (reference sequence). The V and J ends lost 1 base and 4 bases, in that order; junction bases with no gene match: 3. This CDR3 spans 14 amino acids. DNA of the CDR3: TGTGCCAGTAGTATAGTGGGACAGATCTATGGCTACACCTTC. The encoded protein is CASSIVGQIYGYTF. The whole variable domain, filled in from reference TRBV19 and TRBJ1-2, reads DGGITQSPKYLFRKEGQNVTLSCEQNLNHDAMYWYRQDPGQGLRLIYYSQIVNDFQKGDIAEGYSVSREKKESFPLTVTSAQKNPTAFYLCASSIVGQIYGYTFGSGTRLTVV.

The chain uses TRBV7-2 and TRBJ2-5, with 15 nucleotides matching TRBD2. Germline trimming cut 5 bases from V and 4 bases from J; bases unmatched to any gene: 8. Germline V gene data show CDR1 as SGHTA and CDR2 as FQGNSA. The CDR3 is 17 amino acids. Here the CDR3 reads CASSTRTSGGAGETQYF. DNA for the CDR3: TGTGCCAGCAGCACCCGGACTAGCGGGGGGGCAGGAGAGACCCAGTACTTC.

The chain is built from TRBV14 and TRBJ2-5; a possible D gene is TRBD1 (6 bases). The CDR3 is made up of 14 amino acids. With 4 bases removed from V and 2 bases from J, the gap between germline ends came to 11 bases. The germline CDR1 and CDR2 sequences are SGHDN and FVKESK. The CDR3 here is CASSRLDSQETQYF. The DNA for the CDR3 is TGTGCCAGCAGCCGTTTGGACAGTCAAGAGACCCAGTACTTC.

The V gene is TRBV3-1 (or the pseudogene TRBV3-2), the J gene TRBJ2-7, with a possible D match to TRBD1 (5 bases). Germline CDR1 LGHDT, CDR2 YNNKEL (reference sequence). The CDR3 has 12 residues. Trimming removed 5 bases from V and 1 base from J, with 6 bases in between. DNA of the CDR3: TGTGCCAGCAGCAGACAGTCCTACGAGCAGTACTTC. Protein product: CASSRQSYEQYF.

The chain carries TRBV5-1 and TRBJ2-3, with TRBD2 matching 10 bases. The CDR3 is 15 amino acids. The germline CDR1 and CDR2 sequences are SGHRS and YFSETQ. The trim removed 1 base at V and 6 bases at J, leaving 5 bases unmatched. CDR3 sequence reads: CASSLPSGGADTQYF. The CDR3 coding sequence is TGCGCCAGCAGCTTGCCCAGCGGGGGGGCGGATACGCAGTATTTT.

The CDR3 here is CASSFNPDRNYGYTF. DNA for the CDR3: TGTGCCAGCAGTTTTAACCCGGACAGAAACTATGGCTACACCTTC. The chain combines TRBV7-8 with TRBJ1-2; weak D call: TRBD1 (6 bases). CDR3 length: 15 residues. Germline V gene sequence: CDR1 SGHVS, CDR2 FQNEAQ. Trimming left V 6 bases short and J 2 bases short, with 16 bases between.

The CDR3 protein is CASSLGPNYGYTF. The CDR3 nucleotides are TGTGCCAGCAGTTTAGGGCCTAACTATGGCTACACCTTC. The V gene is TRBV12-3 or TRBV12-4, the J gene TRBJ1-2; the D is unclear. V was cut by 1 base and J by 0 bases, with 3 bases left in between. The length of the CDR3 is 13 residues.

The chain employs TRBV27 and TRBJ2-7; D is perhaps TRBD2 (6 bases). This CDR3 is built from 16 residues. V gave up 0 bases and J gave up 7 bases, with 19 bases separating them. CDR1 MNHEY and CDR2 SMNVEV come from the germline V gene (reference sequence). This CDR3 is CASSLSTDGEVDEQYF. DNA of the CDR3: TGTGCCAGCAGTTTATCGACGGACGGGGAGGTGGATGAGCAGTACTTC.

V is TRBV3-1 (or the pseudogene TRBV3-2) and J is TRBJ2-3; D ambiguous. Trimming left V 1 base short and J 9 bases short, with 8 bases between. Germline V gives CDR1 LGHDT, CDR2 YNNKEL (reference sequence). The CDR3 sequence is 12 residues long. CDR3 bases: TGTGCCAGCAGCCAAGTGACTGGGACGCAGTATTTT. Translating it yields CASSQVTGTQYF.

The CDR3 protein is CASSQVPSGTNYGYTF. For the CDR3, the DNA is TGTGCCAGCAGCCAAGTTCCGTCAGGTACTAACTATGGCTACACCTTC. The rearrangement joins TRBV3-1 (or the pseudogene TRBV3-2) to TRBJ1-2; D ambiguous. In germline, CDR1 is LGHDT, CDR2 YNNKEL (reference sequence). This CDR3 has 16 amino acids. Trimming removed 1 base at V and 0 bases at J, with 12 bases between.

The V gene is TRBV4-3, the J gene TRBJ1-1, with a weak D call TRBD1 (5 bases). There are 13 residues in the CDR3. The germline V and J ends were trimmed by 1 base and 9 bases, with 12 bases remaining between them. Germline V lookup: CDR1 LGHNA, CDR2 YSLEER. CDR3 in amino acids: CASSQVEAGKAFF. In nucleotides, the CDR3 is TGCGCCAGCAGCCAAGTTGAGGCAGGGAAAGCTTTCTTT.

CDR3 DNA: TGTGCCAGCAGTGAAGGAGGAGTAAGAGATCAGCCCCAGCATTTT. Residues: CASSEGGVRDQPQHF. The chain links TRBV6-1 to TRBJ1-5; no definite D call. CDR3 length: 15 amino acids. Germline V CDR1 and CDR2: MNHNS, SASEGT. Trimming left V 1 base short and J 5 bases short, with 12 bases between.

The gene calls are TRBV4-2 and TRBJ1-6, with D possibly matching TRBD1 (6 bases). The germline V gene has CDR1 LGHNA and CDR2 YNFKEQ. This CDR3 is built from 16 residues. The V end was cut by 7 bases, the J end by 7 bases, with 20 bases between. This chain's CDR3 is CASNLFPGQLNSPLHF. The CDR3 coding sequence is TGTGCCAGCAACCTTTTTCCGGGACAACTGAATTCACCCCTCCACTTT.

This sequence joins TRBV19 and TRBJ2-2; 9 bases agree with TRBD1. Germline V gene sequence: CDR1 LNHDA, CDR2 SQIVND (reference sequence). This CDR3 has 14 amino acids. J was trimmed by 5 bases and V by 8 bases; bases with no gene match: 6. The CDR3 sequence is CASRDRAGTGELFF. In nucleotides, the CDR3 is TGTGCCAGTCGGGACAGGGCTGGAACCGGGGAGCTGTTTTTT.

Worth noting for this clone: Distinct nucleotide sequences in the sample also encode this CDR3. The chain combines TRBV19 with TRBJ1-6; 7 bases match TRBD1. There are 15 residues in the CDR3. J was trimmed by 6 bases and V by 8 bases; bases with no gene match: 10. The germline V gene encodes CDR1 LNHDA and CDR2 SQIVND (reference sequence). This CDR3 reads CASSPSGTVNSPLHF. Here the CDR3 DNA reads TGTGCCAGTTCACCCTCAGGGACAGTTAATTCACCCCTCCACTTT. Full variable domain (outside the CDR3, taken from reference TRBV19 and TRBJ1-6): DGGITQSPKYLFRKEGQNVTLSCEQNLNHDAMYWYRQDPGQGLRLIYYSQIVNDFQKGDIAEGYSVSREKKESFPLTVTSAQKNPTAFYLCASSPSGTVNSPLHFGNGTRLTVT.

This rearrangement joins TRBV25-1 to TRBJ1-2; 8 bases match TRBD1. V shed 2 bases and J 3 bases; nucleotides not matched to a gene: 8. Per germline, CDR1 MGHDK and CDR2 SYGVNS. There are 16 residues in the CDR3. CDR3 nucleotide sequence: TGTGCCAGCAGTGAAGTGGCAGGGGGCCTGTACTATGGCTACACCTTC. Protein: CASSEVAGGLYYGYTF.

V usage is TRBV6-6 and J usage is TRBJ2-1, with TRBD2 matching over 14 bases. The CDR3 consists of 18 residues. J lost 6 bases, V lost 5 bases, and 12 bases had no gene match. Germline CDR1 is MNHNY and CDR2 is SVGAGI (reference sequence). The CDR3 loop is CASSLTWTSGGPGNEQFF. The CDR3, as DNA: TGTGCCAGCAGTCTGACGTGGACTAGCGGGGGGCCCGGCAATGAGCAGTTCTTC.

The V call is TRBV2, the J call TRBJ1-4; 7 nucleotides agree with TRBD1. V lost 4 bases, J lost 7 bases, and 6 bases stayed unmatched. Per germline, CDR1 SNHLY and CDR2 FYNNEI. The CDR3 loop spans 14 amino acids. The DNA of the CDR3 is TGTGCCAGCAGTGTACAGGGGAAGGCTGAAAAACTGTTTTTT. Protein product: CASSVQGKAEKLFF.

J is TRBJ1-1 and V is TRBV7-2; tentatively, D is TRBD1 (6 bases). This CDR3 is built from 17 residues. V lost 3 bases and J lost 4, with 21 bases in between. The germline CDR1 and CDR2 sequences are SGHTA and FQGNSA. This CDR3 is CASSFVGRGRGGTEAFF. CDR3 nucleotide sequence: TGTGCCAGCAGCTTCGTCGGACGTGGCAGAGGGGGCACTGAAGCTTTCTTT. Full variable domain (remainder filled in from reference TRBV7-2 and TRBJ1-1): GAGVSQSPSNKVTEKGKDVELRCDPISGHTALYWYRQSLGQGLEFLIYFQGNSAPDKSGLPSDRFSAERTGGSVSTLTIQRTQQEDSAVYLCASSFVGRGRGGTEAFFGQGTRLTVV.

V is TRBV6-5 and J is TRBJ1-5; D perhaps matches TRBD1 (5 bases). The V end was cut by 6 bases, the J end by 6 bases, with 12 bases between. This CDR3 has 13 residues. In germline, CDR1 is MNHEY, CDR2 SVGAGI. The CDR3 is CASRPTGSQPQHF. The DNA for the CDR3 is TGTGCCAGCAGACCAACAGGTAGTCAGCCCCAGCATTTT.

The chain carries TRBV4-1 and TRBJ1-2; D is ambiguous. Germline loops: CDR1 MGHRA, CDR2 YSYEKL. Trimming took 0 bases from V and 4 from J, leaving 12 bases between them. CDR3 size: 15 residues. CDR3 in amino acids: CASSQDAGTSYGYTF. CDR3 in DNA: TGCGCCAGCAGCCAAGATGCGGGCACCTCCTATGGCTACACCTTC.

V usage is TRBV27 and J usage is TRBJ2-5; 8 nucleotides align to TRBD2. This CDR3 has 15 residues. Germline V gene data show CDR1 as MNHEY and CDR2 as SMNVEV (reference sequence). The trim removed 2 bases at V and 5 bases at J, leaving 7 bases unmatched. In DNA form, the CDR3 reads TGTGCCAGCAGTTTAGACGGGGGGGCCATGGAGACCCAGTACTTC. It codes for CASSLDGGAMETQYF.